This T cell receptor beta chain was observed in a study of blood T cell repertoires in COVID-19. Study information: Acute-phase and convalescent COVID-19 samples originated in the United States, Italy and Spain. T cells, B-cell-depleted T cells, or PBMCs supplied cDNA or gDNA.

Study processing details: It was from reference gene primer amplification that nucleated cell counts were estimated. Here immunoSEQ multiplex PCR was the method, and the copy in TCRdb shows in-frame clones only, minus some. V and J calls and clone size are those listed in that table; D and trimming were worked out from the DNA. This table has 70,000 or so clones, roughly 89% appearing once. Between the trimmed V and J ends, which lost 5 bases and 4 bases, there was a span of 18 bases. The CDR3 covers 16 residues. Germline CDR1 and CDR2: SGHAT and FQNNGV. The sequenced sample consisted of peripheral blood. The rearrangement uses TRBV11-2 and TRBJ1-3; D remains ambiguous. The clonotype originates from a man aged 25 to 40 with acute or convalescent COVID-19. This CDR3 reads CASSPTGPHSGNTIYF. The CDR3 coding sequence is TGTGCCAGCAGCCCAACTGGTCCCCATTCCGGAAACACCATATATTTT.